The 3 T cell receptor beta chains in this list originate from one sample, sequenced in a study of blood T cell repertoires in COVID-19. Method: immunoSEQ multiplex PCR; TCRdb's copy keeps in-frame clones and lacks some. This table has 90,000 to 100,000 clones, about 88% appearing once. The sequencing input was peripheral blood. The receptors originated from an elderly man with acute or convalescent COVID-19.

The chain couples TRBV7-2 to TRBJ2-7; 10 bases match TRBD2. The germline V gene has CDR1 SGHTA and CDR2 FQGNSA. J was trimmed by 3 bases and V by 0 bases; bases with no gene match: 8. The CDR3 extends over 17 amino acids. CDR3 in DNA: TGTGCCAGCAGCTTAGCGGCTAGCGGGAGTCAGGGCTACGAGCAGTACTTC. It encodes CASSLAASGSQGYEQYF.

The gene calls are TRBV6-1 and TRBJ2-7; TRBD2 matches 7 bases. The length of the CDR3 is 14 residues. Germline lookup yields CDR1 MNHNS and CDR2 SASEGT. J lost 0 bases, V lost 2 bases, and 1 base had no gene match. CDR3 nucleotide sequence: TGTGCCAGCAGTGAACAGCGGGACTCCTACGAGCAGTACTTC. Protein: CASSEQRDSYEQYF.

The chain couples TRBV18 to TRBJ2-7; 7 bases are a match to TRBD1. Germline V gene data show CDR1 as KGHSH and CDR2 as LQKENI. This CDR3 contains 14 residues. With 3 bases clipped from V and 2 bases from J, the junction kept 4 bases outside the gene matches. Here the CDR3 DNA reads TGTGCCAGCTCACCCGCAGGGGGTCCCTACGAGCAGTACTTC. The encoded protein is CASSPAGGPYEQYF.